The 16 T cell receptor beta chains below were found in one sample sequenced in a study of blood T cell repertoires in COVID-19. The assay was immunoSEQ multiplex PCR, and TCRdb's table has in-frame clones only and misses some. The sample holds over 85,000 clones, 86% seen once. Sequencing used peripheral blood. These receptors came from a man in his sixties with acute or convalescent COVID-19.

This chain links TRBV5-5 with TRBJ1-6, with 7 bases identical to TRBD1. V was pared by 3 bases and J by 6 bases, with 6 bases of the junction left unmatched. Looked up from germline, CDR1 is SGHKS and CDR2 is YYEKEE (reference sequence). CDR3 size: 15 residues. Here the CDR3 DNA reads TGTGCCAGCAGCTCCGGGACAGTATTTAATTCACCCCTCCACTTT. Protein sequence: CASSSGTVFNSPLHF.

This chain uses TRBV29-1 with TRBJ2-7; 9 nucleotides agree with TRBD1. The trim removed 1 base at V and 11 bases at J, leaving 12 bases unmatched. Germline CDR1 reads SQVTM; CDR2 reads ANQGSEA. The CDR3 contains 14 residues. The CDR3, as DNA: TGCAGCGTTGAAGGGGGGAATACAGGGGGCGCGAAGTACTTC. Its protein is CSVEGGNTGGAKYF.

For the CDR3, the DNA is TGTGCCAGCAGTGCCCGAACGGCGAACACCGGGGAGCTGTTTTTT. It specifies CASSARTANTGELFF. This chain links TRBV2 with TRBJ2-2; D uncertain. Germline V gene data show CDR1 as SNHLY and CDR2 as FYNNEI. CDR3 size: 15 residues. The V and J ends lost 4 bases and 0 bases respectively, with 9 bases between them.

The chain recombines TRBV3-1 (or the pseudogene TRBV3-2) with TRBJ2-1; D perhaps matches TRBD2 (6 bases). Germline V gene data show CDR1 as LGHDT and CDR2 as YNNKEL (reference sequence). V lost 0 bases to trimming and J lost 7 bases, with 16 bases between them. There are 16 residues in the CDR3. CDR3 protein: CASSQDILRLENEQFF. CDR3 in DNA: TGTGCCAGCAGCCAAGATATTTTGAGACTAGAAAATGAGCAGTTCTTC.

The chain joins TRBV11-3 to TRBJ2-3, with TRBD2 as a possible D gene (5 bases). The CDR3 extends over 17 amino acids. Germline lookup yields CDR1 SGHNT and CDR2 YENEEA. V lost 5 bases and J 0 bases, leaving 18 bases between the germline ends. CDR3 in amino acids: CASSLGVAGMSTDTQYF. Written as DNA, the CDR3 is TGTGCCAGCAGCCTAGGCGTGGCGGGCATGAGCACAGATACGCAGTATTTT. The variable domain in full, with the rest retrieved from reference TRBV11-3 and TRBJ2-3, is EAGVVQSPRYKIIEKKQPVAFWCNPISGHNTLYWYLQNLGQGPELLIRYENEEAVDDSQLPKDRFSAERLKGVDSTLKIQPAELGDSAVYLCASSLGVAGMSTDTQYFGPGTRLTVL.

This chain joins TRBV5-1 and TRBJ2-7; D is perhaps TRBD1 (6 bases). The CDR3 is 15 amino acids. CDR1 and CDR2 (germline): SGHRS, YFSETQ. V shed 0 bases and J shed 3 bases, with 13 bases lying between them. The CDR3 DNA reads TGCGCCAGCAGCTTGGTTCAGGGGTCCATCTACGAGCAGTACTTC. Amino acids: CASSLVQGSIYEQYF.

CDR3 in amino acids: CASSLAQGTDGYTF. Here the CDR3 DNA reads TGTGCCAGCAGCTTAGCCCAGGGAACAGATGGCTACACCTTC. This sequence joins TRBV7-2 and TRBJ1-2, with D possibly TRBD1 on 5 matching bases. V gave up 0 bases and J gave up 6 bases, with 11 bases separating them. The germline V gene has CDR1 SGHTA and CDR2 FQGNSA. The CDR3 extends over 14 amino acids.

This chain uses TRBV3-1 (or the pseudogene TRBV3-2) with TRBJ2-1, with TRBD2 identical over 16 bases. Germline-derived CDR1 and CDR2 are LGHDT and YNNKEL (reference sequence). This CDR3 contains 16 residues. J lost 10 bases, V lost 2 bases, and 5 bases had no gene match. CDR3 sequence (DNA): TGTGCCAGCAGCCAACACATGGGACTAGCGGGGGGGGAGCAGTTCTTC. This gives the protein CASSQHMGLAGGEQFF.

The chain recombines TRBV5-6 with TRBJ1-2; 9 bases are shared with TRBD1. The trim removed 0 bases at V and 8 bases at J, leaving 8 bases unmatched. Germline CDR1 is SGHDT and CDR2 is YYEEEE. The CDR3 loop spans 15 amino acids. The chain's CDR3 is CASSLVRTGDNGYTF. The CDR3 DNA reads TGTGCCAGCAGCTTGGTTAGGACAGGGGATAACGGCTACACCTTC.

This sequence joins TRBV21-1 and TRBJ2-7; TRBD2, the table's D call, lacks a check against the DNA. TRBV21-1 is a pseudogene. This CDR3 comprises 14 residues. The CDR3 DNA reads TGTGCCAGCAGCAAAGGAGAGACTTCCTACGAGCAGTACTTC. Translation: CASSKGETSYEQYF.

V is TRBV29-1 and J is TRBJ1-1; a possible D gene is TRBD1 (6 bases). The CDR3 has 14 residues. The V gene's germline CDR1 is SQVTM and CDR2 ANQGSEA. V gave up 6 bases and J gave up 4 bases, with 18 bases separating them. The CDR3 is CSVKVGGWSTEAFF. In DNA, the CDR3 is TGCAGCGTCAAGGTTGGGGGCTGGAGCACTGAAGCTTTCTTT.

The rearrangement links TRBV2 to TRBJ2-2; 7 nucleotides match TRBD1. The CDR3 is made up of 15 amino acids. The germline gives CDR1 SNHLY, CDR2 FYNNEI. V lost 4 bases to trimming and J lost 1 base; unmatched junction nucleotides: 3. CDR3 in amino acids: CASSGGTVNTGELFF. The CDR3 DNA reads TGTGCCAGCAGTGGGGGGACAGTGAACACCGGGGAGCTGTTTTTT.

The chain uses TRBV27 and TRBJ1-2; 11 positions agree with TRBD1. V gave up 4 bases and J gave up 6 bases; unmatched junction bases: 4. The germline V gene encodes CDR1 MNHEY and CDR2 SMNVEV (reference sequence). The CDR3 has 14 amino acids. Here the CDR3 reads CASSSGDRGNGYTF. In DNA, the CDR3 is TGTGCCAGCAGTTCAGGGGACAGGGGGAATGGCTACACCTTC.

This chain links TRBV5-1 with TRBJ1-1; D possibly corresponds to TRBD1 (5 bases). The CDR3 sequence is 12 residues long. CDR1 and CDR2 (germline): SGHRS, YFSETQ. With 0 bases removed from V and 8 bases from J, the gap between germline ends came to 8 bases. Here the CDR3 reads CASSLAGGEAFF. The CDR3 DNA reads TGCGCCAGCAGCTTGGCCGGGGGGGAAGCTTTCTTT.

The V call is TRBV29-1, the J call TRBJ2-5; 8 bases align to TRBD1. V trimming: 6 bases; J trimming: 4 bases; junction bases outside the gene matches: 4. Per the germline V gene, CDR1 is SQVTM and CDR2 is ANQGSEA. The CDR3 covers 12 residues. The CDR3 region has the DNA TGCAGCGTGACAGGGGTAGGAGAGACCCAGTACTTC. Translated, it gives CSVTGVGETQYF.

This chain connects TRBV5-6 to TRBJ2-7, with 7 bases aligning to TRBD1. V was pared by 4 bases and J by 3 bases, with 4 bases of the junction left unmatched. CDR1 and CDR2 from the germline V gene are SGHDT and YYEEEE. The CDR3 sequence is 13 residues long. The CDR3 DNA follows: TGTGCCAGCAGCCGGGACAGAAACTACGAGCAGTACTTC. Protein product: CASSRDRNYEQYF.